Following are 31 T cell receptor beta chains from one sample sequenced in a study of T-cell reconstitution after alpha-beta-depleted transplantation in children. Using unique molecular identifiers, the investigators prepared the TCRbeta library. Via MiXCR, TCRdb re-called the PCR reads, giving one row per CDR3 protein. The data contain about 98,000 distinct CDR3 sequences, 4.5% to 7.5% of them singletons. This specimen consisted of PBMCs, mostly from graft donor cells, obtained 60 days after TCRalphabeta/CD19-depleted stem cell transplant. The receptors shown here come from a female patient between 2 and 10 years old who had a stem cell transplant for Fanconi anemia, so the T cells may come from the graft donor.

The rearrangement uses TRBV19 and TRBJ2-2, with TRBD1 matching over 8 bases. Germline CDR1 LNHDA, CDR2 SQIVND (reference sequence). The length of the CDR3 is 16 residues. Unmatched junction bases numbered 9, after V lost 2 bases and J lost 7 bases. The CDR3 is CASSIPRPGGGGELFF. The CDR3 DNA is TGTGCCAGTAGTATACCCCGGCCAGGGGGCGGCGGGGAGCTGTTTTTT.

This clonotype appeared a few times. This chain connects TRBV5-1 to TRBJ2-2; D is perhaps TRBD1 (6 bases). V was shortened by 4 bases and J by 5 bases, with 12 bases between the two germline ends. Looked up from germline, CDR1 is SGHRS and CDR2 is YFSETQ. The CDR3 is 14 residues long. The CDR3 region is CASSQRTDTGELFF. The CDR3 DNA reads as TGCGCCAGCAGCCAACGGACAGATACCGGGGAGCTGTTTTTT.

This clonotype has ten or more counts. The rearrangement uses TRBV5-1 and TRBJ2-7; D ambiguous. Germline CDR1 and CDR2: SGHRS and YFSETQ. The CDR3 length is 16 residues. V was cut by 1 base and J by 2 bases, with 16 bases left in between. The CDR3 loop reads CASSLNFRSVPYEQYF. As DNA, the CDR3 is TGCGCCAGCAGCTTGAATTTCCGATCCGTCCCCTACGAGCAGTACTTC.

This clonotype occurred many times. This chain uses TRBV10-2 with TRBJ2-1, with TRBD2 matching 8 bases. Trimming at V came to 8 bases and at J to 8 bases, leaving 14 bases not matched to a gene. The CDR3 spans 15 residues. The germline V gene has CDR1 WSHSY and CDR2 SAAADI. CDR3 DNA: TGCGCCAGCGAACCGGGACTAGAGATTATCGATGAGCAGTTCTTC. This sequence encodes CASEPGLEIIDEQFF.

This clonotype has ten or more counts. V gene TRBV7-8 combines with J gene TRBJ2-1, with 7 bases fitting TRBD2. The CDR3 is made up of 16 amino acids. Trimming cost V 4 bases and J 2 bases; bases outside gene matches: 8. Germline V lookup: CDR1 SGHVS, CDR2 FQNEAQ. CDR3 sequence: CASSSMGGVTYNEQFF. CDR3 nucleotide sequence: TGTGCCAGCAGCTCCATGGGGGGGGTGACCTACAATGAGCAGTTCTTC.

This clonotype was recorded many times. The gene calls are TRBV7-9 and TRBJ2-3; D unresolved. The V and J ends lost 1 base and 0 bases respectively, with 8 bases between them. CDR1 SEHNR and CDR2 FQNEAQ come from the germline V gene (reference sequence). CDR3 length: 15 residues. In DNA, the CDR3 is TGTGCCAGCAGCTTAGGCTACTCTAGCACAGATACGCAGTATTTT. This encodes CASSLGYSSTDTQYF.

The chain uses TRBV6-1 and TRBJ2-7, with D tentatively TRBD1 or TRBD2 (5 bases each). V was trimmed by 8 bases and J by 0 bases, leaving 17 bases between them. Germline V gene sequence: CDR1 MNHNS, CDR2 SASEGT. The CDR3 extends over 15 amino acids. Here the CDR3 reads CASVEGSRYSYEQYF. The CDR3 DNA is TGTGCCAGCGTAGAGGGGTCCCGCTACTCCTACGAGCAGTACTTC.

This clonotype was seen more than once but under ten times. Its ends do not fully match the called genes, so a read error is possible. The V call is TRBV27, the J call TRBJ2-7, with 9 bases that match TRBD1. Germline CDR1 reads MNHEY; CDR2 reads SMNVEV (reference sequence). This CDR3 has 15 amino acids. CDR3 nucleotide sequence: TGTGCCAGCAGTTTAAGGGGACAGGGTTTTTACGAGCGGTACTTC. As protein: CASSLRGQGFYERYF.

This clonotype was found a few times. The rearrangement joins TRBV15 to TRBJ1-2, with D possibly being TRBD1 (5 bases). Trimming stripped 5 bases from V and 6 bases from J, with 13 bases between. Germline V CDR1 and CDR2: LNHNV, YYDKDF (reference sequence). This CDR3 is built from 13 residues. The CDR3 is CATSSPSGNGYTF. The CDR3 bases are TGTGCCACCAGCTCGCCTTCAGGGAATGGCTACACCTTC.

This clonotype has a count of ten or more. The chain couples TRBV11-1 to TRBJ2-6; D uncertain. The germline V gene encodes CDR1 SGHAT and CDR2 FQDESV (reference sequence). Between the trimmed V and J ends, which lost 0 bases and 0 bases, there was a span of 9 bases. There are 17 residues in the CDR3. This CDR3 is CASSLAGRTSGANVLTF. CDR3 nucleotide sequence: TGTGCCAGCAGCTTAGCGGGCAGGACCTCTGGGGCCAACGTCCTGACTTTC.

In its sample, this clonotype was seen many times. This chain uses TRBV18 with TRBJ2-2; D perhaps matches TRBD1 (5 bases). Germline V gene lookup returns CDR1 KGHSH and CDR2 LQKENI. The CDR3 extends over 13 amino acids. The germline V and J ends were trimmed by 3 bases and 5 bases, with 7 bases remaining between them. Here the CDR3 reads CASSPTVTGELFF. CDR3 nucleotide sequence: TGTGCCAGCTCACCGACAGTTACCGGGGAGCTGTTTTTT.

At least ten counts were recorded for this clonotype. The genes are TRBV5-5 and TRBJ2-7; D is unclear. Trimming shortened V by 2 bases and J by 4 bases, and 10 bases separated the two germline ends. The CDR3 has 13 amino acids. The germline V gene has CDR1 SGHKS and CDR2 YYEKEE (reference sequence). In DNA, the CDR3 is TGTGCCAGCAGCTTAGAATCCATGTACGAGCAGTACTTC. Translating gives CASSLESMYEQYF.

This clonotype was seen many times. The chain joins TRBV7-8 to TRBJ2-4, with 15 bases lining up with TRBD2. The junction had 4 bases not matched to a gene; V was cut back by 4 bases and J by 0 bases. There are 18 residues in the CDR3. The germline gives CDR1 SGHVS, CDR2 FQNEAQ. The CDR3 DNA sequence: TGTGCCAGCAGCTCGGGACTAGCGGGGGGACTAGCCAAAAACATTCAGTACTTC. It specifies CASSSGLAGGLAKNIQYF.

This clonotype turned up a few times. The chain is built from TRBV18 and TRBJ2-5, with D perhaps TRBD1 (6 bases). The CDR3 loop spans 17 amino acids. CDR1 KGHSH and CDR2 LQKENI come from the germline V gene. The V gene lost 1 base and the J gene lost 5 bases, with 20 bases spanning the gap. The CDR3 spells CASSPLYRADRVETQYF. Here the CDR3 DNA reads TGTGCCAGCTCACCACTCTACAGGGCGGATCGGGTGGAGACCCAGTACTTC.

This clonotype was detected many times. Here the CDR3 DNA reads TGTGCCAGCAGCCTAGTAGCGGGAGTAATGCGTGACATTCAGTACTTC. Amino acids: CASSLVAGVMRDIQYF. The V gene is TRBV3-1, the J gene TRBJ2-4; 9 bases align to TRBD2. CDR1 is LGHDT, CDR2 YNNKEL, per germline (reference sequence). The CDR3 has 16 amino acids. V lost 4 bases, J lost 8 bases, and 12 bases stayed unmatched.

This clonotype has a count of ten or more. J is TRBJ2-1 and V is TRBV18; TRBD1 matches 10 bases. The germline V gene has CDR1 KGHSH and CDR2 LQKENI. The V gene end was trimmed by 6 bases and the J gene end by 8 bases; junction bases not matched to a gene: 7. CDR3 length: 14 residues. The chain's CDR3 is CASSRTGGLDEQFF. CDR3 DNA sequence: TGTGCCAGCTCGCGGACAGGGGGTTTGGATGAGCAGTTCTTC.

In this sample, this clonotype turned up many times. The chain is built from TRBV29-1 and TRBJ2-3, with TRBD1 as a possible D gene (7 bases). CDR3 length equals 18 residues. CDR1 SQVTM and CDR2 ANQGSEA come from the germline V gene. Trimming removed 6 bases at V and 0 bases at J, with 25 bases between. This CDR3 is CSVEGMTGILSSTDTQYF. Here the CDR3 DNA reads TGCAGCGTGGAGGGGATGACAGGGATCCTTTCTAGCACAGATACGCAGTATTTT.

V usage is TRBV30 and J usage is TRBJ2-1; possible D gene TRBD2, 6 bases. Germline CDR1 GTSNPN, CDR2 SVGIG (reference sequence). CDR3 length: 16 amino acids. Trimming took 0 bases from V and 3 from J, leaving 15 bases between them. The CDR3 sequence: CAWSVRIGTHYNEQFF. Written as DNA, the CDR3 is TGTGCCTGGAGTGTTCGGATCGGGACTCACTACAATGAGCAGTTCTTC.

There are many counts of this clonotype. This rearrangement joins TRBV7-2 to TRBJ2-5; D is perhaps TRBD2 (6 bases). In germline, CDR1 is SGHTA, CDR2 FQGNSA. This CDR3 is built from 15 residues. Trimming cost V 5 bases and J 5 bases, with 18 bases left between them. The CDR3: CASSPELASRETQYF. The CDR3 DNA reads as TGTGCCAGCAGCCCAGAACTAGCCTCTAGGGAGACCCAGTACTTC.

The chain is built from TRBV12-3 or TRBV12-4 and TRBJ2-6, with D maybe TRBD2 (5 bases). V was clipped by 3 bases and J by 1 base, with 10 bases between them. There are 16 residues in the CDR3. The CDR3 reads CASSFSTGSGANVLTF. CDR3 DNA: TGTGCCAGCAGTTTTTCGACGGGATCTGGGGCCAACGTCCTGACTTTC.

This clonotype was seen ten or more times. The rearrangement joins TRBV28 to TRBJ2-1, with a possible D match to TRBD1 (6 bases). This CDR3 is built from 20 residues. Germline-derived CDR1 and CDR2 are MDHEN and SYDVKM. Trimming cost V 6 bases and J 0 bases, with 27 bases left between them. The CDR3 nucleotides are TGTGCCAGCAGACCACCCAGACAGGTTCACGTTGAATACTCCTACAATGAGCAGTTCTTC. It is translated as CASRPPRQVHVEYSYNEQFF.

The gene calls are TRBV12-3 or TRBV12-4 and TRBJ1-1; tentatively, D is TRBD1 (5 bases). V gave up 2 bases and J gave up 5 bases, with 21 bases separating them. There are 17 residues in the CDR3. The CDR3 here is CASSLPSGGREGTEAFF. CDR3 nucleotide sequence: TGTGCCAGCAGTTTACCTAGTGGTGGCAGGGAGGGGACTGAAGCTTTCTTT.

This clonotype was detected only a few times. The chain joins TRBV4-1 to TRBJ2-7, with 7 positions matching TRBD1. V lost 4 bases and J lost 8; bases outside the gene matches: 8. Germline CDR1 is MGHRA and CDR2 is YSYEKL. The CDR3 length is 13 residues. In DNA form, the CDR3 reads TGCGCCAGCAGCCCCATGAAGACAGGGCAGCAGTACTTC. It is translated as CASSPMKTGQQYF.

The chain is built from TRBV10-3 and TRBJ2-5; TRBD2 matches 10 bases. The V gene end was trimmed by 2 bases and the J gene end by 5 bases; junction bases not matched to a gene: 5. Per germline, CDR1 ENHRY and CDR2 SYGVKD. The CDR3 totals 15 residues. The CDR3, as DNA: TGTGCCATCAGTGAGAGCGGGAGGGCCGAGGAGACCCAGTACTTC. It codes for CAISESGRAEETQYF.

This clonotype has a count of ten or more. V usage is TRBV29-1 and J usage is TRBJ2-7; 7 positions agree with TRBD1. Germline V gives CDR1 SQVTM, CDR2 ANQGSEA. V was clipped by 0 bases and J by 0 bases; unmatched bases: 14. This CDR3 contains 18 residues. In DNA form, the CDR3 reads TGCAGCGTTGAAGATCGAGGACAGGCCGTGCTTGGCTCCTACGAGCAGTACTTC. It yields the protein CSVEDRGQAVLGSYEQYF.

This clonotype was seen ten or more times. The gene calls are TRBV5-1 and TRBJ2-1; 13 bases agree with TRBD2. Looked up from germline, CDR1 is SGHRS and CDR2 is YFSETQ. Unmatched junction bases numbered 5, after V lost 0 bases and J lost 8 bases. The CDR3 length is 16 residues. CDR3: CASSLETSGRVDEQFF. The CDR3 DNA reads TGCGCCAGCAGCTTGGAAACTAGCGGGAGGGTAGATGAGCAGTTCTTC.

This rearrangement joins TRBV30 to TRBJ2-7; 9 bases map to TRBD1. This CDR3 is built from 16 residues. Germline CDR1 reads GTSNPN; CDR2 reads SVGIG (reference sequence). Trimming at V came to 2 bases and at J to 2 bases, leaving 10 bases not matched to a gene. The CDR3 loop is CAWSHLDRGLPYEQYF. CDR3 nucleotides: TGTGCCTGGAGTCACCTGGACAGGGGCTTACCCTACGAGCAGTACTTC.

This clonotype was recorded many times. The chain recombines TRBV12-3 or TRBV12-4 with TRBJ2-7; a weak D match, TRBD1 (5 bases). V was shortened by 3 bases and J by 0 bases, with 9 bases between the two germline ends. There are 14 residues in the CDR3. The CDR3 sequence: CASSLGRGSYEQYF. DNA of the CDR3: TGTGCCAGCAGTTTGGGGCGAGGCTCCTACGAGCAGTACTTC.

This clonotype was seen a handful of times. The gene calls are TRBV5-1 and TRBJ2-7; D remains ambiguous. This CDR3 is 16 amino acids long. V was pared by 0 bases and J by 0 bases, with 13 bases between. Germline CDR1 SGHRS, CDR2 YFSETQ. As DNA, the CDR3 is TGCGCCAGCAGCTTGGGAGGTAGGCCGAGCTCCTACGAGCAGTACTTC. It yields the protein CASSLGGRPSSYEQYF.

The chain recombines TRBV9 with TRBJ2-3; a weak D match, TRBD2 (5 bases). V was cut by 6 bases and J by 5 bases, with 25 bases left in between. From germline, CDR1 is SGDLS and CDR2 YYNGEE. The CDR3 length is 17 residues. CDR3 protein: CASTHTGGRLAGDTQYF. The CDR3, as DNA: TGTGCCAGCACCCACACCGGAGGCAGGCTTGCAGGAGATACGCAGTATTTT. Drawing the rest from reference TRBV9 and TRBJ2-3, the complete variable domain is DSGVTQTPKHLITATGQRVTLRCSPRSGDLSVYWYQQSLDQGLQFLIQYYNGEERAKGNILERFSAQQFPDLHSELNLSSLELGDSALYFCASTHTGGRLAGDTQYFGPGTRLTVL.

This clonotype was seen ten or more times. The junction differs from germline at one of its ends, possibly a read error. The V and J genes are TRBV12-3 or TRBV12-4 and TRBJ2-7; weak D call: TRBD1 (6 bases). The CDR3 length is 11 residues. CDR3 sequence (DNA): TGTGCCAGCAGCTCTGGGACGAGGGGGAGCTTC. Its translation is CASSSGTRGSF.